One sample yielded the 10 T cell receptor beta chains listed below, sequenced in a study of blood T cell repertoires in COVID-19. Libraries were prepared by immunoSEQ multiplex PCR; TCRdb keeps only in-frame clonotypes and omits some of them. The table lists roughly 46,000 clones, roughly 86% of them singletons. The source material was PBMCs or T cells enriched from blood (not recorded which). The receptors come from a woman between 50 and 59 years old who had recovered from COVID-19.

The rearrangement joins TRBV10-1 to TRBJ2-4; D is possibly TRBD2 (7 bases). V lost 3 bases and J lost 0, with 9 bases in between. The CDR3 is 15 residues long. Germline CDR1 and CDR2: WNHNN and SYGVQD (reference sequence). CDR3 nucleotide sequence: TGCGCCAGCAGTGACGGGGGGCTAGCCAAAAACATTCAGTACTTC. Its protein product is CASSDGGLAKNIQYF.

The V and J genes are TRBV11-2 and TRBJ2-6, with D perhaps matching TRBD2 (5 bases). The CDR3 has 14 amino acids. V was pared by 8 bases and J by 0 bases, with 8 bases between. Germline V gives CDR1 SGHAT, CDR2 FQNNGV. The CDR3 spells CASGESSGANVLTF. CDR3 coding DNA: TGTGCCAGCGGGGAGAGCTCTGGGGCCAACGTCCTGACTTTC.

The chain carries TRBV11-2 and TRBJ1-5; the D gene is possibly TRBD1 (5 bases). Trimming took 3 bases from V and 3 from J, leaving 9 bases between them. The CDR3 covers 14 residues. Per germline, CDR1 SGHAT and CDR2 FQNNGV. The CDR3 DNA sequence: TGTGCCAGCAGCTTGACAGCTCCCAATCAGCCCCAGCATTTT. This sequence encodes CASSLTAPNQPQHF.

The CDR3 region has the DNA TGTGCCAGCAGCTTAGCCGGGTGGGAAGAGACCCAGTACTTC. Protein product: CASSLAGWEETQYF. The chain recombines TRBV7-2 with TRBJ2-5; the D is unclear. V gave up 0 bases and J gave up 3 bases, with 8 bases separating them. This CDR3 is built from 14 residues. Germline values: CDR1 SGHTA, CDR2 FQGNSA.

The rearrangement uses TRBV7-9 and TRBJ2-3; 7 bases are a match to TRBD2. This CDR3 spans 16 amino acids. CDR1 is SEHNR and CDR2 is FQNEAQ in the germline V gene (reference sequence). The trim removed 5 bases at V and 0 bases at J, leaving 8 bases unmatched. The DNA for the CDR3 is TGTGCCAGCAGCCGAACGATTAGCGGGAGCACAGATACGCAGTATTTT. It codes for CASSRTISGSTDTQYF.

A single count supports this clone. The gene calls are TRBV6-5 and TRBJ1-5, with a possible D match to TRBD1 (5 bases). The CDR3 length is 13 residues. The germline V gene encodes CDR1 MNHEY and CDR2 SVGAGI. V was clipped by 4 bases and J by 4 bases, with 8 bases between them. The CDR3 region has the DNA TGTGCCAGCAGTTGGGGGGGGAATCAGCCCCAGCATTTT. It is translated as CASSWGGNQPQHF.

The genes are TRBV10-3 and TRBJ2-7; the match to TRBD1 covers 7 bases. The J segment lost 6 bases and the V segment lost 0 bases, leaving 8 bases of the junction unmatched. Germline V gene data show CDR1 as ENHRY and CDR2 as SYGVKD. This CDR3 is built from 15 residues. CDR3: CAISESETGFGEQYF. The CDR3 DNA reads TGTGCCATCAGTGAGTCTGAGACAGGGTTCGGCGAGCAGTACTTC.

The V call is TRBV6-2 or TRBV6-3, the J call TRBJ2-5; 8 bases fit TRBD2. The CDR3 totals 15 residues. Germline-derived CDR1 and CDR2 are MNHEY and SVGEGT. The V gene end was trimmed by 2 bases and the J gene end by 7 bases; junction bases not matched to a gene: 9. The CDR3: CASSYPSSGGGTQYF. The CDR3 nucleotides are TGTGCCAGCAGTTACCCGTCGTCGGGAGGGGGGACCCAGTACTTC.

This chain connects TRBV12-3 or TRBV12-4 to TRBJ2-1; D gene uncertain. The CDR3 is made up of 12 amino acids. V lost 9 bases and J 6 bases, leaving 12 bases between the germline ends. The CDR3 loop is CASSEIRNEQFF. The CDR3 DNA is TGTGCCAGTTCGGAGATACGCAATGAGCAGTTCTTC.

This clone was counted once. J is TRBJ1-3 and V is TRBV2; D remains unclear. CDR3 length: 15 amino acids. The germline V gene encodes CDR1 SNHLY and CDR2 FYNNEI. Between the trimmed V and J ends, which lost 8 bases and 0 bases, there was a span of 14 bases. DNA of the CDR3: TGTGCCAGCTCGGAGGGCAGACACTCTGGAAACACCATATATTTT. Protein sequence: CASSEGRHSGNTIYF.